Described below is a single TCR beta chain sequence and its context. This sample is drawn from a study of CD8+CD57+ T cells in acquired aplastic anemia. From germline, CDR1 is SGHTA and CDR2 FQGNSA. The length of the CDR3 is 15 residues. The ends lost 5 bases at V and 3 bases at J; junction bases unmatched: 10. Template material for TCR beta VDJ and CDR3 profiling consisted of genomic DNA. TCRdb re-derived calls from the reads in MiXCR, one entry per CDR3 protein. The table has around 150,000 distinct CDR3 sequences, about 48% seen once. Sequencing was carried out using sorted CD4+, CD8+, or CD8+CD57+ T cells (not recorded which) from PBMCs. The sequence was collected from a human donor in good health. The J gene is TRBJ2-7, the V gene TRBV7-2, with TRBD2 identical over 7 bases. CDR3 sequence reads: CASSTTSSGNYEQYF. DNA for the CDR3: TGTGCCAGCAGCACCACCTCTAGCGGTAACTACGAGCAGTACTTC.